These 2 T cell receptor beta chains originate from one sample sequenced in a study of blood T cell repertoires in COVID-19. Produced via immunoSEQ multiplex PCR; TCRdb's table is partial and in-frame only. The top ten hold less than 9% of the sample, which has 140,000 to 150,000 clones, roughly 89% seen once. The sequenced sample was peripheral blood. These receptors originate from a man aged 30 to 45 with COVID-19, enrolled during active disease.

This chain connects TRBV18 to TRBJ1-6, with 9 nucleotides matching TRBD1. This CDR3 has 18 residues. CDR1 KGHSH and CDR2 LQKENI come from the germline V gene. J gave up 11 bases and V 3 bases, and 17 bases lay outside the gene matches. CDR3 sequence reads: CASSPNAPGQGSNTPLHF. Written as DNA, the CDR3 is TGTGCCAGCTCACCCAACGCCCCTGGACAGGGGTCCAATACACCCCTCCACTTT. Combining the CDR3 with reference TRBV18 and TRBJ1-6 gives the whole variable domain NAGVMQNPRHLVRRRGQEARLRCSPMKGHSHVYWYRQLPEEGLKFMVYLQKENIIDESGMPKERFSAEFPKEGPSILRIQQVVRGDSAAYFCASSPNAPGQGSNTPLHFGNGTRLTVT.

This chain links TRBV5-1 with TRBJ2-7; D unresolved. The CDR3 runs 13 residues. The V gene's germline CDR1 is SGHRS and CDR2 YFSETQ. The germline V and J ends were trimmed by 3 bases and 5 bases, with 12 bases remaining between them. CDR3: CASSSRTSDEQYF. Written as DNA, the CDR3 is TGCGCCAGCAGCTCTCGTACAAGCGACGAGCAGTACTTC.